This T cell receptor (beta chain) was identified in a study of T cell changes during pregnancy in multiple sclerosis. Clones were read by immunoSEQ multiplex PCR, and TCRdb kept only the in-frame ones, dropping some. The data contain some 77,000 clones, around 89% of them singletons. V was cut by 1 base and J by 7 bases, with 14 bases left in between. The CDR3 is made up of 15 amino acids. Germline V lookup: CDR1 LNHDA, CDR2 SQIVND (reference sequence). Sequenced material: peripheral blood, taken before pregnancy. The genes are TRBV19 and TRBJ2-1; D is perhaps TRBD2 (6 bases). This receptor was obtained from a female donor with multiple sclerosis, enrolled in a pregnancy study. The DNA for the CDR3 is TGTGCCAGTAGTATAGTCTGGCGGGGAGGTAATGAGCAGTTCTTC. Protein: CASSIVWRGGNEQFF.